This T cell receptor beta chain appears in the sequencing data of a study of T-cell reconstitution after alpha-beta-depleted transplantation in children. Unique molecular identifiers were built into the TCRbeta library. TCRdb independently ran MiXCR on the PCR reads; one entry per CDR3 protein. The table shows around 960,000 distinct CDR3 sequences, with roughly 29% occurring only once. This clonotype was seen a few times. What it binds is unknown. Findings of the study overall: Several hundred graft clones that had expanded were reportedly the source of alpha-beta T cells about two months after transplant. T-cell numbers and diversity one year post-transplant derived largely from freshly generated T cells. Day-60 TCRbeta diversity that was high in some patients was derived from surviving recipient T cells and thymic progenitors.

The material sequenced was PBMCs, mostly from graft donor cells, taken 360 days after TCRalphabeta/CD19-depleted stem cell transplant. The clonotype was recovered from a boy younger than two who had a stem cell transplant for SCID, so the T cells may come from the graft donor.

The CDR3 nucleotides are TGTGCCAGCTCACCCCGGGCTAGCGTGGACCGGAAAGAGACCCAGTACTTC. It specifies CASSPRASVDRKETQYF. The J gene is TRBJ2-5, the V gene TRBV18; possibly TRBD2 for D (6 bases). CDR3 size: 17 residues. Per the germline V gene, CDR1 is KGHSH and CDR2 is LQKENI. With 3 bases removed from V and 3 bases from J, the gap between germline ends came to 20 bases. Full variable domain (outside the CDR3, taken from reference TRBV18 and TRBJ2-5): NAGVMQNPRHLVRRRGQEARLRCSPMKGHSHVYWYRQLPEEGLKFMVYLQKENIIDESGMPKERFSAEFPKEGPSILRIQQVVRGDSAAYFCASSPRASVDRKETQYFGPGTRLLVL.